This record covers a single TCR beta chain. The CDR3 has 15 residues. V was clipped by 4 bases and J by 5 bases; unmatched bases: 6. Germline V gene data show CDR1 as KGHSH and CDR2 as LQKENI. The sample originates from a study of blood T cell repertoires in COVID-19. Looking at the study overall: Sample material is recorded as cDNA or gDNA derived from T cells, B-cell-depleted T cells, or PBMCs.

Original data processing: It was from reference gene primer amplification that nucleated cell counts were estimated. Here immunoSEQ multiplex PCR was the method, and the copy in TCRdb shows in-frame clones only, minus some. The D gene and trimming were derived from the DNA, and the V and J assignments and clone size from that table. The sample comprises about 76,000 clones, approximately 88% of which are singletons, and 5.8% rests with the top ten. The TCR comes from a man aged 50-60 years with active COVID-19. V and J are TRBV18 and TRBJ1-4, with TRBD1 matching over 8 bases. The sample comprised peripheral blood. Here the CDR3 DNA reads TGTGCCAGCTCACTTCGACAGGGGCCAAATGAAAAACTGTTTTTT. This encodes CASSLRQGPNEKLFF.